These 6 T cell receptor beta chains were sequenced from one sample in a study of T cells in Graves' hyperthyroidism and ophthalmopathy. From RNA transcripts, TCR beta CDR3 regions were amplified. Carried out on the TCR CDR3, a first-round RT-PCR used the HTBI primer set. From the multiplex PCR reads, TCRdb called clonotypes with MiXCR, one entry per CDR3 protein. The repertoire has around 200,000 distinct CDR3 sequences, about 16% of them found once; the top ten carry around 43%. Sequencing input: blood. The source of these receptors is a man aged 35 to 55 with Graves' hyperthyroidism.

This clonotype showed up just a few times. The chain recombines TRBV5-5 with TRBJ2-6; 7 nucleotides align to TRBD2. The CDR3 covers 15 residues. CDR1 and CDR2 from the germline V gene are SGHKS and YYEKEE (reference sequence). Germline trimming cut 10 bases from V and 0 bases from J; bases unmatched to any gene: 7. The CDR3 DNA sequence: TGTGCCTCCGGGAGGCTGATCTCTGGGGCCAACGTCCTGACTTTC. Its translation is CASGRLISGANVLTF.

The gene calls are TRBV7-3 and TRBJ2-7; no clear D gene. V was trimmed by 2 bases and J by 3 bases, leaving 11 bases between them. Germline CDR1 SGHTA, CDR2 FQGTGA. The CDR3 covers 14 residues. CDR3 residues: CASSLGRFGYEQYF. In nucleotides, the CDR3 is TGTGCCAGCAGCTTAGGCAGGTTCGGCTACGAGCAGTACTTC.

This clonotype was found a few times. The V call is TRBV27, the J call TRBJ1-2, with TRBD1 matching 7 bases. Germline V gene sequence: CDR1 MNHEY, CDR2 SMNVEV (reference sequence). The CDR3 is 14 amino acids. Trimming cost V 3 bases and J 6 bases; bases outside gene matches: 7. CDR3 in amino acids: CASSFTGTDHGYTF. In DNA form, the CDR3 reads TGTGCCAGCAGTTTTACCGGGACAGACCATGGCTACACCTTC.

There are a few counts of this clonotype. V is TRBV6-5 and J is TRBJ2-7, with D perhaps matching TRBD1 (5 bases). CDR1 MNHEY and CDR2 SVGAGI come from the germline V gene. This CDR3 is 15 amino acids long. With 0 bases removed from V and 2 bases from J, the gap between germline ends came to 11 bases. CDR3 in DNA: TGTGCCAGCAGTTACTCCTCCCAGGGAACCTACGAGCAGTACTTC. Its translation: CASSYSSQGTYEQYF.

In its sample, this clonotype was seen many times. J is TRBJ1-4 and V is TRBV2, with D possibly being TRBD1 (6 bases). The CDR3 consists of 13 residues. Germline CDR1 is SNHLY and CDR2 is FYNNEI. V was trimmed by 6 bases and J by 8 bases, leaving 13 bases between them. This CDR3 is CASRRTDLEKLFF. The CDR3 nucleotides are TGTGCCAGCAGGAGGACAGATTTAGAAAAACTGTTTTTT.

This chain uses TRBV24-1 with TRBJ2-5; TRBD2 is a possible D gene (5 bases). Trimming removed 7 bases at V and 1 base at J, with 9 bases between. The CDR3 is made up of 13 amino acids. Germline V lookup: CDR1 KGHDR, CDR2 SFDVKD. The CDR3 reads CATREAVQETQYF. In DNA, the CDR3 is TGTGCCACCAGGGAGGCAGTCCAAGAGACCCAGTACTTC.